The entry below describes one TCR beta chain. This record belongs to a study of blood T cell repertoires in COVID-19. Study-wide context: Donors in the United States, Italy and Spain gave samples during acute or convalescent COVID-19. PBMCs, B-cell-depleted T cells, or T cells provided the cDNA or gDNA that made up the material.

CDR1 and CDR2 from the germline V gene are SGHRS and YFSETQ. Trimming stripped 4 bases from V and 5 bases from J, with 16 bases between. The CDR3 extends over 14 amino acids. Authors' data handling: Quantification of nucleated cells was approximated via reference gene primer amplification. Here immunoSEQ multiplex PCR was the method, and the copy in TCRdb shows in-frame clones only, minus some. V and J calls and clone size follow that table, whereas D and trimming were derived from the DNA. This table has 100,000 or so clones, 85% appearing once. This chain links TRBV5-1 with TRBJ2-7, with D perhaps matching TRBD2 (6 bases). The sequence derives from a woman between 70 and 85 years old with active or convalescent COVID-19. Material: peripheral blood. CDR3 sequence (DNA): TGCGCCAGCAGCCTATCCGGGGGAGACGACGAGCAGTACTTC. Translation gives CASSLSGGDDEQYF.